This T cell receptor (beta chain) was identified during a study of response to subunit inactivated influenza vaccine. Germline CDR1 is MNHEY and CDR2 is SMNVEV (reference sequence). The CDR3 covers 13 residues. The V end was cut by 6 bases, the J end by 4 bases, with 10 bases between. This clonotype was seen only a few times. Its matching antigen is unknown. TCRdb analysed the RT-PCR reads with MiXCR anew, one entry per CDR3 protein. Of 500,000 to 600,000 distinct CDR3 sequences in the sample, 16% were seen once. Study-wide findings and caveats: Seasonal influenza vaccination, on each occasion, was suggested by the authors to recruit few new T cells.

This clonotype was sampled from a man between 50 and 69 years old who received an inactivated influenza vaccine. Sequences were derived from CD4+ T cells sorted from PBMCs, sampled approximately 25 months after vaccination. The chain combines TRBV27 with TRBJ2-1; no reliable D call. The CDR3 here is CASRETSYNEQFF. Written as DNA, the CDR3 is TGTGCCAGCAGGGAGACAAGTTACAATGAGCAGTTCTTC.